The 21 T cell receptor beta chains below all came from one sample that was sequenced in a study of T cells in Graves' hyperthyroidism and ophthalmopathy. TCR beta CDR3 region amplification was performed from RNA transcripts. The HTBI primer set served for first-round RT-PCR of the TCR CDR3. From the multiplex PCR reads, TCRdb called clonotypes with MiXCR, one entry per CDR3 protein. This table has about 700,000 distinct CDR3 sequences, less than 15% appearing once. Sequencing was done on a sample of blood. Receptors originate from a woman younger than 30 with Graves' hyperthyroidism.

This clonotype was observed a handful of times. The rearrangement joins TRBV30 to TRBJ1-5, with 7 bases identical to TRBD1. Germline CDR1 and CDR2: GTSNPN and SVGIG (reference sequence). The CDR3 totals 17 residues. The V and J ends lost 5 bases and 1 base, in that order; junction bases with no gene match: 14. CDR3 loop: CAWAYTDREDSNQPQHF. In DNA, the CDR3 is TGTGCCTGGGCATATACCGACAGGGAGGACAGCAATCAGCCCCAGCATTTT.

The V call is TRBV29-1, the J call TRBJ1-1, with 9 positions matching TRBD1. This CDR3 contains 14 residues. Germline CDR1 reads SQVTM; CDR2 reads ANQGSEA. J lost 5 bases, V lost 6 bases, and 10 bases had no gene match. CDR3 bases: TGCAGCGTCGGCGGGACAGGGCGGGAAACTGAAGCTTTCTTT. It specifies CSVGGTGRETEAFF.

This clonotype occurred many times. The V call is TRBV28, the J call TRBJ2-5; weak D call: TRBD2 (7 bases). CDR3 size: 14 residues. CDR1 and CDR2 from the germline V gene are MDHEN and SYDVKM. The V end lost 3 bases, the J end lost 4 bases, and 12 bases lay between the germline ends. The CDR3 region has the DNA TGTGCCAGCAGTTTGGGAGGGGGTTCAGAGACCCAGTACTTC. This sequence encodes CASSLGGGSETQYF.

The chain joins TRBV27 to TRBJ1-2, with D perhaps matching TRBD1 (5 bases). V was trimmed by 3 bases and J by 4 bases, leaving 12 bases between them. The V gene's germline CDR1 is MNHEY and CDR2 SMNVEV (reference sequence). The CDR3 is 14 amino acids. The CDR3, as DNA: TGTGCCAGCAGTTTCCGACGGGGCCCCTATGGCTACACCTTC. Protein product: CASSFRRGPYGYTF.

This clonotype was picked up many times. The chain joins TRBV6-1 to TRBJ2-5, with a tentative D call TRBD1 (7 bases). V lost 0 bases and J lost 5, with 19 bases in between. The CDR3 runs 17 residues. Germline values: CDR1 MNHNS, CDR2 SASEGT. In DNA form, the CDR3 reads TGTGCCAGCAGTGAAGCGCGACAGGGTGCGGGGAGGGAGACCCAGTACTTC. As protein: CASSEARQGAGRETQYF.

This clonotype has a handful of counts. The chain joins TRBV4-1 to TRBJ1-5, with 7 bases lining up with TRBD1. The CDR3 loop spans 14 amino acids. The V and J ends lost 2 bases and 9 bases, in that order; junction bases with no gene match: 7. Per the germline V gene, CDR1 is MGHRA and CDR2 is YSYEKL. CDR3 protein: CASSQPSRGRPQHF. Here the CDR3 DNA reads TGCGCCAGCAGCCAACCCTCAAGGGGGCGGCCCCAGCATTTT.

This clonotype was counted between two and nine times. The CDR3 coding sequence is TGTGCCAGCAGCAGGACAGGGTTCGTAACTAATGAAAAACTGTTTTTT. Protein product: CASSRTGFVTNEKLFF. V gene TRBV5-8 combines with J gene TRBJ1-4, with 8 positions matching TRBD1. Germline assignment: CDR1 SGHTS and CDR2 YDEGEE. The CDR3 sequence is 16 residues long. With V trimmed by 4 bases and J by 1 base, 6 bases remained unmatched. Filled out from reference TRBV5-8 and TRBJ1-4, the complete variable domain reads EAGVTQSPTHLIKTRGQQATLRCSPISGHTSVYWYQQALGLGLQFLLWYDEGEERNRGNFPPRFSGRQFPNYSSELNVNALELEDSALYLCASSRTGFVTNEKLFFGSGTQLSVL.

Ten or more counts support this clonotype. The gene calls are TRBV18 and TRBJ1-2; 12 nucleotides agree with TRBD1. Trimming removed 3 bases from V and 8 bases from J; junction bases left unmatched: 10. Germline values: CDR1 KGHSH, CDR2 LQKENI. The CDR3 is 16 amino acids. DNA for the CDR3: TGTGCCAGCTCACCCCTGGGACAGGGGGCAGTGGGAGGCTACACCTTC. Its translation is CASSPLGQGAVGGYTF.

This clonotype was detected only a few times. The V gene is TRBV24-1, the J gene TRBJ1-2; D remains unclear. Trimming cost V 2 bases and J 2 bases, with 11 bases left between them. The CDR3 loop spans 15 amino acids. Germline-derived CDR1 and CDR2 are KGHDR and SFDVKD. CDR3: CATSDSGGPNYGYTF. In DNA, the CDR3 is TGTGCCACCAGTGATTCCGGAGGACCGAACTATGGCTACACCTTC.

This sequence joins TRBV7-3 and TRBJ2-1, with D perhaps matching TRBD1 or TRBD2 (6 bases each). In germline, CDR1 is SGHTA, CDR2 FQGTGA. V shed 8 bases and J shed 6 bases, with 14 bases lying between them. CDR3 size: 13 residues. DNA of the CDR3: TGTGCCAGCGGATCGAAGGGGGGCAATGAGCAGTTCTTC. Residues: CASGSKGGNEQFF.

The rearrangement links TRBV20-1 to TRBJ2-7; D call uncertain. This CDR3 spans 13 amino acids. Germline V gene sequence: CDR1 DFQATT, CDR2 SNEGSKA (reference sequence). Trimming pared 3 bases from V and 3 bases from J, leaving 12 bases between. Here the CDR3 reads CSASGLSHYEQYF. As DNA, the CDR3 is TGCAGTGCTAGCGGGCTAAGTCACTACGAGCAGTACTTC.

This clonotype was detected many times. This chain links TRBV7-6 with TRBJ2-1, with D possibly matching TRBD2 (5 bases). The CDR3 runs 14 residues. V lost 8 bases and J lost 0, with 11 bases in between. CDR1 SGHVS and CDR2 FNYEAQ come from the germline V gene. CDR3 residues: CASCLGGSYNEQFF. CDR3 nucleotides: TGTGCCAGCTGCCTCGGAGGCTCCTACAATGAGCAGTTCTTC.

As DNA, the CDR3 is TGTGCCTGGAGCCCGAGTTTCAGAGATACGCAGTATTTT. It specifies CAWSPSFRDTQYF. This chain uses TRBV30 with TRBJ2-3, with D unresolved. From germline, CDR1 is GTSNPN and CDR2 SVGIG (reference sequence). V lost 3 bases to trimming and J lost 5 bases, with 12 bases between them. CDR3 length equals 13 residues.

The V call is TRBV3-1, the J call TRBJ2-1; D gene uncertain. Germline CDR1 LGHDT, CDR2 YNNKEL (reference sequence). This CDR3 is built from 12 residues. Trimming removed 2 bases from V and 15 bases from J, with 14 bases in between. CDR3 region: CASSQNRAPPFF. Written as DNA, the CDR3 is TGTGCCAGCAGCCAAAACCGGGCCCCCCCGTTCTTC.

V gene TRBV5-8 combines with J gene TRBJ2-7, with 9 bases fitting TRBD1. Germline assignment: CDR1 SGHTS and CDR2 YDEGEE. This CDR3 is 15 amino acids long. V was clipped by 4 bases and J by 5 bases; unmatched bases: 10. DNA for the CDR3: TGTGCCAGCAGCCCGTCTCCGGGACAGGGCAACGAGCAGTACTTC. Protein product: CASSPSPGQGNEQYF.

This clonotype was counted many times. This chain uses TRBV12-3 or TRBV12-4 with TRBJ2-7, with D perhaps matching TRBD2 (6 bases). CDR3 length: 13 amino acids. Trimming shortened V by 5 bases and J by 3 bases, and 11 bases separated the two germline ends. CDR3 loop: CASSKPDYYEQYF. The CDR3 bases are TGTGCCAGCAGTAAACCGGACTACTACGAGCAGTACTTC.

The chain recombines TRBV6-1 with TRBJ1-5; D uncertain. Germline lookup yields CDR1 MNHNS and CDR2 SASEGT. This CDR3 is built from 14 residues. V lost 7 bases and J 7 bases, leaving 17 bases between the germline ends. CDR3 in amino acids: CASTSSAGGQPQHF. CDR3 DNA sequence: TGTGCCAGCACCTCTAGTGCGGGAGGCCAGCCCCAGCATTTT.

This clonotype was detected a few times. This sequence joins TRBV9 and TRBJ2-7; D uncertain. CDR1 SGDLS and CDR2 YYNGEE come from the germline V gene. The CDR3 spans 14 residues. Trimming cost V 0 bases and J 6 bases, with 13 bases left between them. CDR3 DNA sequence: TGTGCCAGCAGCGTAGATCCGATGAAAAGCGAGCAGTACTTC. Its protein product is CASSVDPMKSEQYF. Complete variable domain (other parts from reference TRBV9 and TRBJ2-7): DSGVTQTPKHLITATGQRVTLRCSPRSGDLSVYWYQQSLDQGLQFLIQYYNGEERAKGNILERFSAQQFPDLHSELNLSSLELGDSALYFCASSVDPMKSEQYFGPGTRLTVT.

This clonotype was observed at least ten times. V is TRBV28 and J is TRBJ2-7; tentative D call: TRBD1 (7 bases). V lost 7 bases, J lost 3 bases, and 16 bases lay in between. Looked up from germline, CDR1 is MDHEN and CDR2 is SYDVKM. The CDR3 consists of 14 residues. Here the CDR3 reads CASTTTGRIYEQYF. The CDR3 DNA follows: TGTGCCAGCACCACGACAGGGAGGATCTACGAGCAGTACTTC. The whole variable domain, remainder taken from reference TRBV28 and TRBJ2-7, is DVKVTQSSRYLVKRTGEKVFLECVQDMDHENMFWYRQDPGLGLRLIYFSYDVKMKEKGDIPEGYSVSREKKERFSLILESASTNQTSMYLCASTTTGRIYEQYFGPGTRLTVT.

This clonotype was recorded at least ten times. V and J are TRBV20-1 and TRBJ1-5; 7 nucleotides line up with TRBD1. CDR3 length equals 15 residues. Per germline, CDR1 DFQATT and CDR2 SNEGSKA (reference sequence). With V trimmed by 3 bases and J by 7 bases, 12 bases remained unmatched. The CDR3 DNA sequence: TGCAGTGCTAGGGCCCGGACAGGAATATACCAGCCCCAGCATTTT. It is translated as CSARARTGIYQPQHF.

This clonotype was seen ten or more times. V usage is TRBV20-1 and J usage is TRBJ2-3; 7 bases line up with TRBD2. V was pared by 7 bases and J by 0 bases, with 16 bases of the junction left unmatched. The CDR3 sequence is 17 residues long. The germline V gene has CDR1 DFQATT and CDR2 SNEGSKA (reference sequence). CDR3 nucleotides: TGCAGTGTTTCCCTCGGCGGGAGACTATCTAGCACAGATACGCAGTATTTT. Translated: CSVSLGGRLSSTDTQYF.